This TCR beta chain was found in a study of T cell repertoires in cytomegalovirus infection. Across the whole study: Use of recently identified HLA-C-restricted and well-studied HLA-B-restricted CMV epitopes was part of the study. Shared public TCR beta signatures pointed to both CMV infection and a matching HLA type.

Comments on this clonotype: Its specificity is unknown.

Broader study findings: CMV-specific TCR beta clonotypes restricted by HLA-C were the ones dominating the ex vivo response.

TCRdb re-analysed the reads in MiXCR, keeping a single row per CDR3 protein. The sample has 700,000 to 850,000 distinct CDR3 sequences; roughly 33% are singletons. There are 14 residues in the CDR3. The ends were cut back, 5 bases at V and 2 bases at J, with 11 bases in the middle. Germline V CDR1 and CDR2: LNHDA, SQIVND (reference sequence). The chain employs TRBV19 and TRBJ2-3, with D maybe TRBD2 (6 bases). The source material was cultured CD8+ T cells from PBMCs, sampled from culture after CMV antigen stimulation. The origin of this receptor is a human donor in good health (CMV status not recorded). Some clones in this sample may be carry-over from other donors' samples. The CDR3 is CASSEGLITDTQYF. The CDR3 DNA follows: TGTGCCAGTAGTGAGGGACTCATCACAGATACGCAGTATTTT. Drawing the rest from reference TRBV19 and TRBJ2-3, the complete variable domain is DGGITQSPKYLFRKEGQNVTLSCEQNLNHDAMYWYRQDPGQGLRLIYYSQIVNDFQKGDIAEGYSVSREKKESFPLTVTSAQKNPTAFYLCASSEGLITDTQYFGPGTRLTVL.